Following are 18 T cell receptor beta chains from one sample sequenced in a study of persistence of HIV-infected CD4 T cells (dated by TCRdb to the early 2020s). For these receptors, no antigen is known. Taken with the paper, the label for treatment or condition translates to: suppressive antiretroviral therapy. Cells were stimulated with anti-CD3/anti-CD28 magnetic beads as a nonspecific positive control representing the CD4+ T cell repertoire. Responding CD4+ T cells were sorted on the basis of upregulation of both CD40 ligand and CD69. The immunoSEQ hsTCRB assay version 4 in survey mode was used to sequence TCRbeta repertoires from genomic DNA. Entries here come from immuneACCESS through TCRdb and include only in-frame sequences with V and J called. Some clones fail to appear in such tables; in the studies checked, an unresolved V gene covers under half of the shortfall, and the cause of the remainder is unknown. The sample table lists under 50,000 clones, roughly nine tenths of them with a count of one. Approximately 1.8% of the sample lies in the top ten.

This sample comprised CD4+ T cells sorted from PBMCs after roughly 18-hour stimulation, obtained from a patient who received antiretroviral therapy. This sample's cell subset or site label indicates: CD40L+CD69+ CD4 T cells responding to anti-CD3/anti-CD28 beads, representing the overall repertoire. All receptors come from an adult man with HIV who was CMV-seropositive.

This clone was found once. The rearrangement uses TRBV7-9 and TRBJ2-5; the D gene could be TRBD1 or TRBD2 (5 bases each). V was clipped by 1 base and J by 3 bases, with 21 bases between them. Germline V lookup: CDR1 SEHNR, CDR2 FQNEAQ (reference sequence). The CDR3 spans 18 residues. The CDR3 DNA is TGTGCCAGCAGCTTAGTCCTATTTTTTGCCCAGGGAGAAGAGACCCAGTACTTC. Amino acids: CASSLVLFFAQGEETQYF.

The chain uses TRBV6-4 and TRBJ1-1; D gene uncertain. V dropped 6 bases and J dropped 3 bases, with 14 bases sitting between them. Germline V gene data show CDR1 as MRHNA and CDR2 as SNTAGT. The CDR3 extends over 14 amino acids. CDR3 sequence (DNA): TGTGCCAGCAGGCCAGGCGGTCCGGACACTGAAGCTTTCTTT. Amino acids: CASRPGGPDTEAFF.

The rearrangement joins TRBV10-1 to TRBJ2-1; tentative D call: TRBD2 (5 bases). Trimming cost V 3 bases and J 6 bases, with 12 bases left between them. Germline CDR1 is WNHNN and CDR2 is SYGVQD (reference sequence). CDR3 size: 14 residues. The CDR3 coding sequence is TGCGCCAGCAGTGACAGTGGACTTCTCAATGAGCAGTTCTTC. Translated: CASSDSGLLNEQFF.

The chain carries TRBV4-1 and TRBJ1-2; D gene uncertain. The germline CDR1 and CDR2 sequences are MGHRA and YSYEKL. Deletions cut 4 bases from V and 4 bases from J, with 13 bases between. CDR3 length equals 14 residues. The CDR3 DNA sequence: TGCGCCAGCAGCCCGGCGGGGTACTCCTATGGCTACACCTTC. It encodes CASSPAGYSYGYTF.

The chain recombines TRBV6-7 with TRBJ1-5; D might be TRBD1 (6 bases). TRBV6-7 falls under the ORF class, with uncertain function. Trimming cost V 0 bases and J 1 base, with 22 bases left between them. The length of the CDR3 is 20 residues. Here the CDR3 reads CASSYSLVYRDTSSNQPQHF. CDR3 DNA sequence: TGTGCCAGCAGTTACTCGCTAGTTTACCGGGACACCTCGAGCAATCAGCCCCAGCATTTT.

The chain is built from TRBV18 and TRBJ2-1; TRBD1 agrees at 8 bases. The CDR3 is 14 amino acids. Germline V gene data show CDR1 as KGHSH and CDR2 as LQKENI. The V gene end was trimmed by 3 bases and the J gene end by 15 bases; junction bases not matched to a gene: 13. DNA for the CDR3: TGTGCCAGCTCACCCAACCCTACTGGACAGGGACCGTTCTTC. Translation gives CASSPNPTGQGPFF.

J is TRBJ2-3 and V is TRBV7-9; 9 bases line up with TRBD2. The germline V gene has CDR1 SEHNR and CDR2 FQNEAQ (reference sequence). J was trimmed by 3 bases and V by 4 bases; bases with no gene match: 2. The CDR3 runs to 14 residues. The CDR3 is CASSSGLATDTQYF. The CDR3 nucleotides read TGTGCCAGCAGCTCGGGACTAGCAACAGATACGCAGTATTTT.

This chain uses TRBV27 with TRBJ1-1; perhaps TRBD1 as D (5 bases). This CDR3 is built from 13 residues. V lost 7 bases and J lost 10, with 19 bases in between. Looked up from germline, CDR1 is MNHEY and CDR2 is SMNVEV (reference sequence). The CDR3 spells CASMGPYPGGAFF. CDR3 coding DNA: TGTGCCAGCATGGGACCCTACCCCGGCGGAGCTTTCTTT.

This rearrangement joins TRBV10-1 to TRBJ2-2; 16 positions agree with TRBD2. Per germline, CDR1 WNHNN and CDR2 SYGVQD (reference sequence). The V segment lost 0 bases and the J segment 6 bases; nucleotides outside the gene matches: 10. The CDR3 has 20 amino acids. The CDR3 nucleotides are TGCGCCAGCAGTGAGTCCCAAGAGGGACTAGCGGGGGGGTGTGCCGGGGAGCTGTTTTTT. It is translated as CASSESQEGLAGGCAGELFF.

The chain combines TRBV5-1 with TRBJ2-7; 7 bases are shared with TRBD1. The CDR3 has 15 residues. J gave up 1 base and V 4 bases, and 8 bases lay outside the gene matches. Germline CDR1 and CDR2: SGHRS and YFSETQ. The DNA of the CDR3 is TGCGCCAGCAGCCAGACCGGGACAGCTTCCTACGAGCAGTACTTC. This codes for CASSQTGTASYEQYF.

The gene calls are TRBV7-6 and TRBJ2-1; D assignment may be TRBD1 or TRBD2 (6 bases each). Germline values: CDR1 SGHVS, CDR2 FNYEAQ. The germline V and J ends were trimmed by 4 bases and 3 bases, with 19 bases remaining between them. This CDR3 contains 17 residues. This CDR3 reads CASSSFPRGPLYNEQFF. The CDR3 nucleotides are TGTGCCAGCAGCTCATTTCCCCGGGGGCCACTCTACAATGAGCAGTTCTTC. Looking up the rest from reference TRBV7-6 and TRBJ2-1 gives the full variable domain: GAGVSQSPRYKVTKRGQDVALRCDPISGHVSLYWYRQALGQGPEFLTYFNYEAQQDKSGLPNDRFSAERPEGSISTLTIQRTEQRDSAMYRCASSSFPRGPLYNEQFFGPGTRLTVL.

The chain recombines TRBV19 with TRBJ1-4; possibly TRBD1 for D (5 bases). This CDR3 has 14 residues. The germline gives CDR1 LNHDA, CDR2 SQIVND (reference sequence). With 7 bases removed from V and 4 bases from J, the gap between germline ends came to 13 bases. For the CDR3, the DNA is TGTGCCAGTAAGAAAGACAGCTATAATGAAAAACTGTTTTTT. Residues: CASKKDSYNEKLFF. Supplemented by reference TRBV19 and TRBJ1-4, the full variable domain reads DGGITQSPKYLFRKEGQNVTLSCEQNLNHDAMYWYRQDPGQGLRLIYYSQIVNDFQKGDIAEGYSVSREKKESFPLTVTSAQKNPTAFYLCASKKDSYNEKLFFGSGTQLSVL.

A few counts support this clone. The chain carries TRBV6-5 and TRBJ1-4; D is unresolved. The V and J ends lost 0 bases and 4 bases respectively, with 9 bases between them. This CDR3 contains 15 residues. CDR1 and CDR2 (germline): MNHEY, SVGAGI. CDR3 region: CASSYSAGNNEKLFF. The CDR3 DNA is TGTGCCAGCAGTTACTCTGCGGGGAATAATGAAAAACTGTTTTTT.

The chain couples TRBV28 to TRBJ2-7; 10 nucleotides line up with TRBD1. Germline assignment: CDR1 MDHEN and CDR2 SYDVKM. V dropped 6 bases and J dropped 2; count of bases not matched to a gene: 7. The CDR3 loop spans 15 amino acids. CDR3 sequence reads: CASRGGQGVTYEQYF. CDR3 DNA sequence: TGTGCCAGCAGGGGAGGACAGGGGGTCACCTACGAGCAGTACTTC.

The chain has TRBV12-5 and TRBJ2-3, with 13 nucleotides matching TRBD2. The CDR3 length is 14 residues. The ends lost 5 bases at V and 7 bases at J; junction bases unmatched: 3. Germline loops: CDR1 LGHNT, CDR2 FRNRAP. Written as DNA, the CDR3 is TGTGCTAGTGGTCTGACTAGCGGGGGGAATACGCAGTATTTT. Residues: CASGLTSGGNTQYF.

The sample holds one count of this clone. The gene calls are TRBV6-5 and TRBJ1-6; D call uncertain. Deletions cut 2 bases from V and 5 bases from J, with 13 bases between. Germline CDR1 is MNHEY and CDR2 is SVGAGI. The CDR3 runs 16 residues. The CDR3 nucleotides are TGTGCCAGCAGTTACAGGACGCGCGTGGATAATTCACCCCTCCACTTT. It encodes CASSYRTRVDNSPLHF.

This rearrangement joins TRBV3-1 (or the pseudogene TRBV3-2) to TRBJ2-7, with 10 bases that match TRBD2. The V segment lost 0 bases and the J segment 6 bases; nucleotides outside the gene matches: 17. Germline V gene sequence: CDR1 LGHDT, CDR2 YNNKEL (reference sequence). CDR3 length equals 19 residues. This CDR3 reads CASSQELQVGLAGVFEQYF. The CDR3 DNA follows: TGTGCCAGCAGCCAAGAGCTTCAGGTGGGGCTAGCGGGGGTCTTCGAGCAGTACTTC.

The chain joins TRBV7-2 to TRBJ2-3, with 7 positions matching TRBD2. The trim removed 5 bases at V and 1 base at J, leaving 3 bases unmatched. The germline gives CDR1 SGHTA, CDR2 FQGNSA. The CDR3 has 14 amino acids. The CDR3 protein is CASSLRGGTDTQYF. Written as DNA, the CDR3 is TGTGCCAGCAGCCTACGGGGGGGCACAGATACGCAGTATTTT. Full variable domain (missing parts from reference TRBV7-2 and TRBJ2-3): GAGVSQSPSNKVTEKGKDVELRCDPISGHTALYWYRQSLGQGLEFLIYFQGNSAPDKSGLPSDRFSAERTGGSVSTLTIQRTQQEDSAVYLCASSLRGGTDTQYFGPGTRLTVL.